This record looks at one T cell receptor beta chain sequence and its context. This clonotype was detected only a few times. Its antigen is not yet known. Qualities for individual bases were not recorded, and no much larger clone is one base off. The germline ends are 19 bases apart after V is trimmed by 2 bases and J by 3 bases. Looking up the germline V gene yields CDR1 SGHVS and CDR2 FNYEAQ. The CDR3 measures 17 amino acids from cysteine to phenylalanine. Only CDR3 DNA is held: 51 bases, read in frame from base 1. The data were obtained in a study of T cell repertoires in cytomegalovirus infection (dated by TCRdb to the late 2010s). Broadly, across the study: Donor HLA type was relevant to the analysis, because carriage of CMV infection together with the matching HLA type was indicated by public TCR beta signatures. The full study reports these points: In the ex vivo response, HLA-C-restricted CMV-specific TCR beta clonotypes were dominant, and in two of eight donors the single most frequent clonotype came from this HLA-C-restricted group. In both this cohort and an independent roughly 330-donor cohort, the cumulative frequency of public TCR beta family members distinguished carriers of CMV infection plus the relevant HLA type.

The sequencer was an Illumina HiSeq 1500. TCRdb reworked the public reads: Q25 trimming with fastp, MiXCR clone assembly, productive beta chains retained. Every CDR3 protein is listed once, alongside the most common genes and DNA of its rows. This sample lists more than 350,000 distinct CDR3 sequences; roughly 30% were detected once. The ten largest clonotypes hold roughly 15% of the sample. This TCR derives from a human donor in good health (CMV status not recorded). Some clones in this sample may be carry-over from other donors' samples. Sequenced: PBMCs. Recombination connected TRBV7-6 to TRBJ2-5; the D gene remains uncertain. The CDR3 region: CASSLRVNFRPKETQYF. The DNA reads TGTGCCAGCAGCTTAAGGGTCAACTTCCGTCCTAAAGAGACCCAGTACTTC.